The 31 T cell receptor beta chains in this list originate from one sample, sequenced in a study of beta chain features in type 1 diabetes. Findings and caveats of the study: Shorter TCRB CDR3s, moderately but significantly so, were found in Type 1 diabetes patients in all four CD4+ subsets.

No cognate antigen is known for these TCRs. Expressed TCRB transcripts were sequenced, since all the RNA that had been isolated was reverse transcribed. Produced via immunoSEQ multiplex PCR; TCRdb's table is partial and in-frame only. The sample lists 95,000 to 150,000 clones; approximately 16% were seen once. The sample was central memory CD4+ T cells from blood. These receptors all come from a man younger than 45 with type 1 diabetes.

The CDR3, as DNA: TGTGCCAGCAGCCGGAGAGGGTACGAGCAGTACTTC. This gives the protein CASSRRGYEQYF. The J gene is TRBJ2-7, the V gene TRBV7-2; a weak D match, TRBD2 (5 bases). Germline lookup yields CDR1 SGHTA and CDR2 FQGNSA. The CDR3 is 12 amino acids. The V and J ends lost 5 bases and 4 bases respectively, with 9 bases between them.

This chain joins TRBV7-2 and TRBJ2-3; a possible D gene is TRBD1 (6 bases). Trimming cost V 1 base and J 0 bases, with 8 bases left between them. Germline values: CDR1 SGHTA, CDR2 FQGNSA. The CDR3 has 15 residues. CDR3 in amino acids: CASSLGQDSTDTQYF. Here the CDR3 DNA reads TGTGCCAGCAGCTTAGGACAGGATAGCACAGATACGCAGTATTTT.

This clone has a handful of counts. This chain links TRBV5-1 with TRBJ1-2, with a possible D match to TRBD1 (5 bases). From germline, CDR1 is SGHRS and CDR2 YFSETQ. V lost 4 bases and J lost 7, with 17 bases in between. This CDR3 contains 14 residues. The CDR3 sequence is CASSRGAESPGYTF. In nucleotides, the CDR3 is TGCGCCAGCAGCAGGGGTGCAGAAAGTCCTGGCTACACCTTC.

This clone was detected a few times. The rearrangement uses TRBV4-2 and TRBJ2-2, with a tentative D call TRBD2 (6 bases). The germline V and J ends were trimmed by 4 bases and 4 bases, with 10 bases remaining between them. Germline V lookup: CDR1 LGHNA, CDR2 YNFKEQ. This CDR3 is 14 amino acids long. The CDR3: CASSLGGGTGELFF. CDR3 in DNA: TGTGCCAGCAGCCTGGGGGGAGGCACCGGGGAGCTGTTTTTT.

V usage is TRBV30 and J usage is TRBJ1-3, with D uncertain. CDR1 and CDR2 from the germline V gene are GTSNPN and SVGIG (reference sequence). The CDR3 consists of 12 residues. The chain's CDR3 is CASADSGNTIYF. CDR3 coding DNA: TGTGCTTCGGCTGACTCAGGAAACACCATATATTTT. Full variable domain (outside the CDR3, taken from reference TRBV30 and TRBJ1-3): SQTIHQWPATLVQPVGSPLSLECTVEGTSNPNLYWYRQAAGRGLQLLFYSVGIGQISSEVPQNLSASRPQDRQFILSSKKLLLSDSGFYLCASADSGNTIYFGEGSWLTVV.

This clone was recorded a few times. The V gene is TRBV5-1, the J gene TRBJ2-6, with D possibly matching TRBD2 (6 bases). This CDR3 comprises 19 residues. Per the germline V gene, CDR1 is SGHRS and CDR2 is YFSETQ. V lost 5 bases to trimming and J lost 0 bases, with 21 bases between them. This chain's CDR3 is CASRRRERDGTSGANVLTF. For the CDR3, the DNA is TGCGCCAGCAGAAGGAGGGAACGGGACGGGACCTCTGGGGCCAACGTCCTGACTTTC.

This clone was picked up a small number of times. In the same sample, other DNA sequences code for this CDR3. The chain joins TRBV7-9 to TRBJ2-3; D is undetermined. This CDR3 spans 11 amino acids. Germline loops: CDR1 SEHNR, CDR2 FQNEAQ (reference sequence). V lost 2 bases to trimming and J lost 6 bases, with 3 bases between them. The CDR3 protein is CASSLRDTQYF. The DNA of the CDR3 is TGTGCCAGCAGCTTACGTGATACGCAGTATTTT.

This clone has just a few counts. CDR3 nucleotides: TGTGCCAGCAGCCCCTTCGGGACAGTCGCCGAGCAGTACTTC. This encodes CASSPFGTVAEQYF. V is TRBV25-1 and J is TRBJ2-7, with 7 bases aligning to TRBD1. The CDR3 is 14 residues long. Germline trimming cut 6 bases from V and 6 bases from J; bases unmatched to any gene: 11. Germline V CDR1 and CDR2: MGHDK, SYGVNS.

The J gene is TRBJ2-1, the V gene TRBV7-6; D possibly corresponds to TRBD1 (5 bases). Trimming removed 0 bases from V and 1 base from J, with 10 bases in between. The CDR3 sequence is 16 residues long. Germline values: CDR1 SGHVS, CDR2 FNYEAQ. CDR3 nucleotides: TGTGCCAGCAGCTTAGCGCAGGGTCATTCCTACAATGAGCAGTTCTTC. Its protein product is CASSLAQGHSYNEQFF.

This rearrangement joins TRBV10-2 to TRBJ2-7; D remains unclear. Trimming pared 4 bases from V and 2 bases from J, leaving 9 bases between. The CDR3 is 13 amino acids. Germline V CDR1 and CDR2: WSHSY, SAAADI. As DNA, the CDR3 is TGCGCCAGCAGTGGTCCGCCAACCTACGAGCAGTACTTC. It translates to CASSGPPTYEQYF.

V is TRBV7-2 and J is TRBJ1-5; D is ambiguous. Germline assignment: CDR1 SGHTA and CDR2 FQGNSA. The CDR3 spans 12 residues. The V and J ends lost 6 bases and 1 base respectively, with 4 bases between them. The CDR3 protein is CASSGSNQPQHF. The CDR3 nucleotides read TGTGCCAGCAGTGGAAGCAATCAGCCCCAGCATTTT.

The rearrangement uses TRBV5-1 and TRBJ2-5; D is ambiguous. The CDR3 contains 14 residues. Trimming stripped 0 bases from V and 0 bases from J, with 6 bases between. Germline CDR1 SGHRS, CDR2 YFSETQ. The CDR3 is CASSLVADQETQYF. Here the CDR3 DNA reads TGCGCCAGCAGCTTGGTGGCTGACCAAGAGACCCAGTACTTC.

This clone appeared a few times. The chain combines TRBV12-5 with TRBJ2-3, with unresolved D. V shed 7 bases and J shed 14 bases, with 16 bases lying between them. This CDR3 has 11 amino acids. Germline CDR1 and CDR2: LGHNT and FRNRAP. DNA for the CDR3: TGTGCTAGTGCCCTGAGTGCTCCGCCGTATTTT. Translated: CASALSAPPYF.

V and J are TRBV11-3 and TRBJ2-5; weak D call: TRBD2 (7 bases). This CDR3 spans 15 amino acids. Trimming left V 2 bases short and J 0 bases short, with 10 bases between. Germline CDR1 reads SGHNT; CDR2 reads YENEEA. CDR3 protein: CASSLQGTNQETQYF. CDR3 DNA sequence: TGTGCCAGCAGCTTACAGGGGACTAACCAAGAGACCCAGTACTTC.

This rearrangement joins TRBV11-3 to TRBJ1-2, with 7 bases lining up with TRBD1. V lost 5 bases to trimming and J lost 0 bases; unmatched junction nucleotides: 6. The CDR3 length is 15 residues. Germline V gene data show CDR1 as SGHNT and CDR2 as YENEEA. The CDR3 protein is CASSIGQVPNYGYTF. The DNA for the CDR3 is TGTGCCAGCAGCATCGGACAGGTCCCTAACTATGGCTACACCTTC.

This clone was seen repeatedly, ten times or more. V and J are TRBV6-5 and TRBJ2-7; D not resolved. The CDR3 runs to 14 residues. With 2 bases removed from V and 3 bases from J, the gap between germline ends came to 11 bases. Germline V CDR1 and CDR2: MNHEY, SVGAGI. CDR3 loop: CASSYGQADYEQYF. In DNA, the CDR3 is TGTGCCAGCAGTTACGGCCAGGCCGACTACGAGCAGTACTTC.

The chain couples TRBV4-3 to TRBJ2-1, with D possibly matching TRBD1 (5 bases). Trimming cost V 1 base and J 4 bases, with 14 bases left between them. The CDR3 has 16 amino acids. The V gene's germline CDR1 is LGHNA and CDR2 YSLEER. DNA of the CDR3: TGCGCCAGCAGCCAAGCCAGGGCTGATAATTACAATGAGCAGTTCTTC. It is translated as CASSQARADNYNEQFF.

This clone was observed a handful of times. This chain uses TRBV27 with TRBJ1-5; TRBD1 might be the D (5 bases). CDR3 length: 13 residues. Germline V gene sequence: CDR1 MNHEY, CDR2 SMNVEV (reference sequence). Trimming took off 2 bases at V and 7 bases at J, with 9 bases between the two ends. CDR3 sequence: CASSLARAQPQHF. The CDR3 DNA reads as TGTGCCAGCAGTTTAGCCAGGGCCCAGCCCCAGCATTTT.

This clone has only a few counts. The rearrangement links TRBV7-2 to TRBJ2-7; tentative D call: TRBD1 (5 bases). With 4 bases removed from V and 4 bases from J, the gap between germline ends came to 11 bases. There are 13 residues in the CDR3. Germline V gene data show CDR1 as SGHTA and CDR2 as FQGNSA. The CDR3 sequence is CASSSDRFYEQYF. The CDR3 nucleotides are TGTGCCAGCAGCTCCGACAGATTTTACGAGCAGTACTTC.

The J gene is TRBJ2-1, the V gene TRBV6-5; 7 nucleotides match TRBD1. CDR1 is MNHEY and CDR2 is SVGAGI in the germline V gene. The CDR3 extends over 13 amino acids. J gave up 8 bases and V 7 bases, and 8 bases lay outside the gene matches. The CDR3 DNA follows: TGTGCCAGCACCCTCCAAGGGGGCCATGAGCAGTTCTTC. The encoded protein is CASTLQGGHEQFF.

The sample holds a few counts of this clone. The chain combines TRBV6-1 with TRBJ1-5; TRBD1 matches 8 bases. This CDR3 is 16 amino acids long. Trimming removed 2 bases from V and 4 bases from J; junction bases left unmatched: 7. The germline V gene encodes CDR1 MNHNS and CDR2 SASEGT. The CDR3 reads CASSEPATGANQPQHF. For the CDR3, the DNA is TGTGCCAGCAGTGAACCCGCGACAGGGGCTAATCAGCCCCAGCATTTT.

The genes are TRBV28 and TRBJ2-7; 9 bases match TRBD2. The germline CDR1 and CDR2 sequences are MDHEN and SYDVKM. This CDR3 has 14 residues. V was pared by 6 bases and J by 3 bases, with 6 bases of the junction left unmatched. The DNA of the CDR3 is TGTGCCAGCAGCTGGCCTAGCGGGGACTACGAGCAGTACTTC. Amino acids: CASSWPSGDYEQYF.

The chain carries TRBV21-1 and TRBJ1-5. TRBV21-1 is a pseudogene locus. This CDR3 has 15 residues. CDR3 amino acids: CASTISLGRDEPQHF. In DNA, the CDR3 is TGTGCCAGCACCATCAGCTTGGGGCGGGATGAGCCCCAGCATTTT.

V and J are TRBV10-3 and TRBJ1-3; D remains ambiguous. Germline V gene lookup returns CDR1 ENHRY and CDR2 SYGVKD. The germline V and J ends were trimmed by 2 bases and 0 bases, with 8 bases remaining between them. This CDR3 is built from 15 residues. CDR3 bases: TGTGCCATCAGTGAGGGCGGTAACTCTGGAAACACCATATATTTT. It translates to CAISEGGNSGNTIYF.

This CDR3 reads CASRRLQETQYF. The CDR3 coding sequence is TGTGCCAGCCGCAGACTTCAAGAGACCCAGTACTTC. The chain has TRBV6-5 and TRBJ2-5; D call uncertain. The germline V gene encodes CDR1 MNHEY and CDR2 SVGAGI. The CDR3 extends over 12 amino acids. Trimming cost V 8 bases and J 2 bases, with 9 bases left between them.

This clone has only a few counts. A much larger clone differs from this one at a single base, so this may be a read error. The V and J genes are TRBV30 and TRBJ2-5; weak D call: TRBD2 (5 bases). The CDR3 is 13 amino acids. The germline V gene has CDR1 GTSNPN and CDR2 SVGIG (reference sequence). In DNA, the CDR3 is TGTGCCGGGAGTGCGGCTAGACCCGGGACCCAGTACTTC. As protein: CAGSAARPGTQYF.

This clone was counted only a few times. V gene TRBV6-5 combines with J gene TRBJ2-3; no reliable D call. Trimming stripped 6 bases from V and 1 base from J, with 8 bases between. CDR3 length: 13 amino acids. In germline, CDR1 is MNHEY, CDR2 SVGAGI. CDR3 residues: CASRAEGTDTQYF. The CDR3 DNA reads TGTGCCAGCAGAGCTGAGGGCACAGATACGCAGTATTTT.

V is TRBV7-9 and J is TRBJ1-6; 7 bases are shared with TRBD1. V lost 6 bases, J lost 8 bases, and 7 bases stayed unmatched. This CDR3 is 14 amino acids long. CDR1 is SEHNR and CDR2 is FQNEAQ in the germline V gene (reference sequence). The CDR3 sequence is CASSVARGDSPLHF. In DNA, the CDR3 is TGTGCCAGCAGTGTTGCCAGGGGGGATTCACCCCTCCACTTT.

The rearrangement uses TRBV4-3 and TRBJ2-1; D is undetermined. With 0 bases removed from V and 3 bases from J, the gap between germline ends came to 9 bases. Germline lookup yields CDR1 LGHNA and CDR2 YSLEER. This CDR3 is 15 amino acids long. CDR3 loop: CASSQEYADYNEQFF. The CDR3 nucleotides read TGCGCCAGCAGCCAAGAATATGCGGACTACAATGAGCAGTTCTTC.

The CDR3 DNA reads as TGTGCCAGCACCCCGACAGGGGTGACCTACGAGCAGTACTTC. Its translation is CASTPTGVTYEQYF. The chain combines TRBV2 with TRBJ2-7, with 8 bases identical to TRBD1. The CDR3 spans 14 residues. Germline V CDR1 and CDR2: SNHLY, FYNNEI. Trimming took 7 bases from V and 2 from J; bases not matched to a gene: 7.

V gene TRBV28 combines with J gene TRBJ2-7, with D perhaps matching TRBD2 (6 bases). This CDR3 has 12 amino acids. The germline V and J ends were trimmed by 5 bases and 6 bases, with 11 bases remaining between them. In germline, CDR1 is MDHEN, CDR2 SYDVKM. CDR3 residues: CASSAQGLEQYF. The CDR3 nucleotides read TGTGCCAGCAGTGCCCAGGGACTCGAGCAGTACTTC.